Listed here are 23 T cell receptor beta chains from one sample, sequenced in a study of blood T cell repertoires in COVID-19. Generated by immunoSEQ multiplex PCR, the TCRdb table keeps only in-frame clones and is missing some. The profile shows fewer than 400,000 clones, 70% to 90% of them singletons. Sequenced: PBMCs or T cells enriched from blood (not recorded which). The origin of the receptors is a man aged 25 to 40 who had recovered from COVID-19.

The CDR3 loop reads CASSRGTEQETQYF. CDR3 sequence (DNA): TGTGCCAGCAGCCGCGGGACAGAGCAAGAGACCCAGTACTTC. The chain joins TRBV4-2 to TRBJ2-5, with a tentative D call TRBD1 (7 bases). The CDR3 loop spans 14 amino acids. The V and J ends lost 4 bases and 2 bases respectively, with 11 bases between them. Germline CDR1 reads LGHNA; CDR2 reads YNFKEQ.

CDR3 protein: CASSPAVAGGWTDTQYF. The CDR3 bases are TGCGCCAGCAGCCCGGCGGTGGCGGGAGGTTGGACAGATACGCAGTATTTT. This chain joins TRBV5-1 and TRBJ2-3; 8 bases are a match to TRBD2. V gave up 4 bases and J gave up 3 bases; unmatched junction bases: 13. Per germline, CDR1 SGHRS and CDR2 YFSETQ. There are 17 residues in the CDR3.

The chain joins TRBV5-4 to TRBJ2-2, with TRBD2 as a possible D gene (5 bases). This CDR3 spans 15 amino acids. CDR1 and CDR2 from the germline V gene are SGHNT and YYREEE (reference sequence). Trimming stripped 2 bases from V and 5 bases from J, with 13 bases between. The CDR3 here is CASSLEGLRTGELFF. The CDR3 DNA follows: TGTGCCAGCAGCTTAGAGGGCTTAAGGACCGGGGAGCTGTTTTTT. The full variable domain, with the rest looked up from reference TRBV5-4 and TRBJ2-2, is ETGVTQSPTHLIKTRGQQVTLRCSSQSGHNTVSWYQQALGQGPQFIFQYYREEENGRGNFPPRFSGLQFPNYSSELNVNALELDDSALYLCASSLEGLRTGELFFGEGSRLTVL.

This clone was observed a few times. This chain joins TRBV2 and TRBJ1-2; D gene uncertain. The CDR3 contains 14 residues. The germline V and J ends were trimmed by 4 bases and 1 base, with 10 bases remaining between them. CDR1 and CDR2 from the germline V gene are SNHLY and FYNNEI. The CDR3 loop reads CASSVSGGNYGYTF. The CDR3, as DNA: TGTGCCAGCAGTGTTAGTGGCGGTAACTATGGCTACACCTTC.

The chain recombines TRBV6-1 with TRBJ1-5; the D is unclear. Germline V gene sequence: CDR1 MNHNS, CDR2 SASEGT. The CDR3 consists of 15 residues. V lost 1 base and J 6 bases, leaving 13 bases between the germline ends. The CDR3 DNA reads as TGTGCCAGCAGTGAAGACCGGGGAGGAGTTCAGCCCCAGCATTTT. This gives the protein CASSEDRGGVQPQHF.

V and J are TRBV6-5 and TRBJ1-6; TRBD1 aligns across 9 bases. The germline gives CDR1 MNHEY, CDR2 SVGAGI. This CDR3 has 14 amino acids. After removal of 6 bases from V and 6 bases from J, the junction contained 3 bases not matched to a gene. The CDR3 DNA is TGTGCCAGCAGAGGGACAGGGACTAATTCACCCCTCCACTTT. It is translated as CASRGTGTNSPLHF.

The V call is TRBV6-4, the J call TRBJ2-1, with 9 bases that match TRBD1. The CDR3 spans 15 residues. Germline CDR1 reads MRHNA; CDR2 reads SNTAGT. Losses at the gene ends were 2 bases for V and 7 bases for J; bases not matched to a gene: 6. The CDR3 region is CASSDKGQGFNEQFF. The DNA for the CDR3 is TGTGCCAGCAGTGACAAGGGACAGGGATTTAATGAGCAGTTCTTC.

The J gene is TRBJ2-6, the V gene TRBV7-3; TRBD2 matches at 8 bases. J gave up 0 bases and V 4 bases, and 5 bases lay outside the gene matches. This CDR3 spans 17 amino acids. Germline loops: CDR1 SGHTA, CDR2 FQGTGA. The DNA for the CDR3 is TGTGCCAGCAGCTACGGGAGGGGAGCCTCTGGGGCCAACGTCCTGACTTTC. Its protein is CASSYGRGASGANVLTF.

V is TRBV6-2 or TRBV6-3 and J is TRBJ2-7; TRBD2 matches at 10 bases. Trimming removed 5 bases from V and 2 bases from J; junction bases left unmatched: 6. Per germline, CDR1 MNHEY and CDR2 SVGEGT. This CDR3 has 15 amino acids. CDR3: CASSRPLAGAYEQYF. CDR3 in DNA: TGTGCCAGCAGTCGTCCGCTAGCGGGGGCCTACGAGCAGTACTTC.

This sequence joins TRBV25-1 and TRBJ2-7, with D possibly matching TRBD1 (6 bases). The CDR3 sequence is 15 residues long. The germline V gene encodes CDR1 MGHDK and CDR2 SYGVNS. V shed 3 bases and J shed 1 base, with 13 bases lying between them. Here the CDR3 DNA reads TGTGCCAGCAGTGACCCGGGCAGGGGATCCTACGAGCAGTACTTC. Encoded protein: CASSDPGRGSYEQYF.

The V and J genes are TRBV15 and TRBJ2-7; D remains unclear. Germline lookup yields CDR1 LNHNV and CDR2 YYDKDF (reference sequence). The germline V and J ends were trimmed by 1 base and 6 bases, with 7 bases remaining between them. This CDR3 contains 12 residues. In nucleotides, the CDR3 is TGTGCCACCAGCAGAGGAGAATTCGAGCAGTACTTC. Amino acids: CATSRGEFEQYF.

CDR3 nucleotides: TGCGCCAGCAGCCAGGGACTAGCGGGGTCACTGGCAGATACGCAGTATTTT. Its translation: CASSQGLAGSLADTQYF. The V call is TRBV4-3, the J call TRBJ2-3; TRBD2 aligns across 13 bases. Trimming took 3 bases from V and 4 from J; bases not matched to a gene: 7. This CDR3 region has 17 residues. In germline, CDR1 is LGHNA, CDR2 YSLEER.

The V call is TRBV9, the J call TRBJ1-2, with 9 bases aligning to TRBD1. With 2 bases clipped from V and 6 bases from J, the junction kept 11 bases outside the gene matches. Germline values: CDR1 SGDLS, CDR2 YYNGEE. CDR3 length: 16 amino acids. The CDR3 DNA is TGTGCCAGCAGCGTTACGGCCGGGACAGGGCACCATGGCTACACCTTC. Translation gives CASSVTAGTGHHGYTF.

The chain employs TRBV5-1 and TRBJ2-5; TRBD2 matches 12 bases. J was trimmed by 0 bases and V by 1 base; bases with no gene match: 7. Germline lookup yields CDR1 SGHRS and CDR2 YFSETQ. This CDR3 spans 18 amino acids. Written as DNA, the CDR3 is TGCGCCAGCAGCTTGTTGACTAGCGGGGGACCTTACCAAGAGACCCAGTACTTC. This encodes CASSLLTSGGPYQETQYF. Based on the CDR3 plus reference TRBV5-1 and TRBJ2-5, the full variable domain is KAGVTQTPRYLIKTRGQQVTLSCSPISGHRSVSWYQQTPGQGLQFLFEYFSETQRNKGNFPGRFSGRQFSNSRSEMNVSTLELGDSALYLCASSLLTSGGPYQETQYFGPGTRLLVL.

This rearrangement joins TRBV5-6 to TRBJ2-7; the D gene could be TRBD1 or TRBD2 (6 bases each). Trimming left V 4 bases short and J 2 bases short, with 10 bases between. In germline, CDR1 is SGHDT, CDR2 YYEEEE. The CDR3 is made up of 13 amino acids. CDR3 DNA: TGTGCCAGCAGCCTGGGGGGCCCCTACGAGCAGTACTTC. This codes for CASSLGGPYEQYF.

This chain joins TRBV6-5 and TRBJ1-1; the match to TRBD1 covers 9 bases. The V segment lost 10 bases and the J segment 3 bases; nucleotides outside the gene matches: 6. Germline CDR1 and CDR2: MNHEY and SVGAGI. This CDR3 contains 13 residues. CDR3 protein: CATKQGADTEAFF. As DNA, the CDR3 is TGTGCCACCAAACAGGGGGCCGACACTGAAGCTTTCTTT.

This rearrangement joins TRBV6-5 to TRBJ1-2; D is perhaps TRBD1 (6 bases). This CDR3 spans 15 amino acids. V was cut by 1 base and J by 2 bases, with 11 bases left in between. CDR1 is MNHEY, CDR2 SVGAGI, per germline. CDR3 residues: CASSYLGGPNYGYTF. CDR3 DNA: TGTGCCAGCAGTTACTTGGGGGGGCCCAACTATGGCTACACCTTC.

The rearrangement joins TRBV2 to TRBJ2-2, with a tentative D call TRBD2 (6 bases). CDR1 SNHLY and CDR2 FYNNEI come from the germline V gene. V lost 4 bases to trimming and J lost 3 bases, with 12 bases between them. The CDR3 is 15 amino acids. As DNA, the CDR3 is TGTGCCAGCAGTGTCACCGGGGGTGACACCGGGGAGCTGTTTTTT. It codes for CASSVTGGDTGELFF.

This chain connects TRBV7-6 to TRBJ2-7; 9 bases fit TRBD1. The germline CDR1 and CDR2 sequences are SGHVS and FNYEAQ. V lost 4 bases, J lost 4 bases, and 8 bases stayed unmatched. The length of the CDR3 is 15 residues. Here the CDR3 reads CASSYRTGERYEQYF. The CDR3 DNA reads TGTGCCAGCAGCTACAGGACAGGGGAGAGGTACGAGCAGTACTTC.

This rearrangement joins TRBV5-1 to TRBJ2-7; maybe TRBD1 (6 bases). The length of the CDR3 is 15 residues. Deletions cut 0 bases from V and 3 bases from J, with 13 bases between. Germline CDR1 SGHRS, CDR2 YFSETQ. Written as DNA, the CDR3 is TGCGCCAGCAGCTTGGATCCAGGGGAGTACTACGAGCAGTACTTC. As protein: CASSLDPGEYYEQYF.

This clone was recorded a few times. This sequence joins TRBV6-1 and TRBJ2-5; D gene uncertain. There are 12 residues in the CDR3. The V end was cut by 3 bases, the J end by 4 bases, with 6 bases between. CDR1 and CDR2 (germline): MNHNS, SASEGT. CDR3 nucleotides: TGTGCCAGCAGTGACCCGGTAGAGACCCAGTACTTC. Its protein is CASSDPVETQYF.

The CDR3 DNA reads TGTGCCAGCAGTGGCGGCGGGACAGGGCCCACTGAAGCTTTCTTT. It is translated as CASSGGGTGPTEAFF. J is TRBJ1-1 and V is TRBV28, with 9 bases that match TRBD1. Germline lookup yields CDR1 MDHEN and CDR2 SYDVKM. The V gene end was trimmed by 5 bases and the J gene end by 4 bases; junction bases not matched to a gene: 8. The CDR3 extends over 15 amino acids.

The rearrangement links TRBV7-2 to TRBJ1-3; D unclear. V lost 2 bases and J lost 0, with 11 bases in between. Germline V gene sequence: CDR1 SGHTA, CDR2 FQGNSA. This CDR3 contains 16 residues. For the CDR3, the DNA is TGTGCCAGCAGCTTAAGTTTCGAGAACTCTGGAAACACCATATATTTT. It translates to CASSLSFENSGNTIYF.